This is a list of T cell receptor beta chains from one sample in a study of T cell clonotyping in hematopoietic cell transplantation. Measured with immunoSEQ multiplex PCR; TCRdb has only the in-frame clones, and not every one. The sample includes about 10,000 clones, approximately 77% of them seen just once. The sequenced sample was PBMCs, obtained 30 days after allogeneic stem cell transplant. The receptor source for this set is a female patient aged 40-50 years who had an allogeneic stem cell transplant from a related donor, so T cells may come from the graft donor. Some clones in this sample may be carry-over from other donors' samples. Each CDR3 is given with its conserved first and last residue. D genes are given only for firm matches. Some rows have no size entry. The others give once, few or many, or a class for an expanded clone.

j_call v_call clone_size d_call cdr3_nt cdr3_aa
TRBJ1-2 TRBV29-1 once - TGCAGCGTGTGGGGCGGGATCTATGGCTACACCTTC CSVWGGIYGYTF
TRBJ1-1 TRBV10-3 once - TGTGCCACCCACAAGCGGGGTGAGGCCACTGAAGCTTTCTTT CATHKRGEATEAFF
TRBJ2-7 TRBV15 few - TGTGCCACCAGCAGATCAGAACTCCCCTACGAGCAGTACTTC CATSRSELPYEQYF
TRBJ2-2 TRBV6-5 once - TGTGCCAGCAGTTACGGCGGGACCACCGGGGAGCTGTTTTTT CASSYGGTTGELFF
TRBJ1-2 TRBV5-1 - - TGCGCCAGCAGCTTCACGGTAACAGGTGGCTACACCTTC CASSFTVTGGYTF
TRBJ2-1 TRBV6-4 - TRBD2 TGTGCCAGCAGTGAGGACGGCGGGAGATACAATGAGCAGTTCTTC CASSEDGGRYNEQFF
TRBJ2-5 TRBV15 - - TGTGCCACCAGCAGAGATATGGGTAGCGAAGAGACCCAGTACTTC CATSRDMGSEETQYF
TRBJ2-2 TRBV11-3 - - TGTGCCAGCAGCCCGTTCGCCGGGACGGTGAACACCGGGGAGCTGTTTTTT CASSPFAGTVNTGELFF
TRBJ2-7 TRBV27 - - TGTGCCAGCAGTACAGCAAGCTCCTACGAGCAGTACTTC CASSTASSYEQYF
TRBJ2-1 TRBV7-9 once - TGTGCCAGCAGCTTAGCGGCGGGGAACAATGAGCAGTTCTTC CASSLAAGNNEQFF
TRBJ1-1 TRBV11-3 - - TGTGCCAGCAGTCTAGGGAGGTGGGATACTGAAGCTTTCTTT CASSLGRWDTEAFF
TRBJ2-2 TRBV29-1 once - TGCAGCGGGGGGCTGGGGGCCGGGGAGCTGTTTTTT CSGGLGAGELFF
TRBJ1-1 TRBV27 - - TGTGCCAGCAGTCCTTACAGGAACACTGAAGCTTTCTTT CASSPYRNTEAFF
TRBJ2-7 TRBV5-1 once TRBD2 TGCGCCAGCAGGGCGGTAGCGGGCCCTTACTACGAGCAGTACTTC CASRAVAGPYYEQYF
TRBJ2-7 TRBV6-5 once - TGTGCCAGCATGGGTCCCTACGAGCAGTACTTC CASMGPYEQYF
TRBJ1-1 TRBV5-1 large TRBD1 TGCGCCAGCAGCGCCGGGACAGGGCTCACTGAAGCTTTCTTT CASSAGTGLTEAFF
TRBJ1-2 TRBV25-1 - TRBD1 TGTGCCAGCGACGAAACAATCCGGGACAGGGCTAAGAACTATGGCTACACCTTC CASDETIRDRAKNYGYTF
TRBJ1-4 TRBV6-5 - - TGTGCCAGCAGGAGCCGGGACCGCCGGCGGCTGTTTTTT CASRSRDRRRLFF
TRBJ2-5 TRBV5-4 - - TGTGCCAGCAGCTTGGTCGCTAGTCAAGAGACCCAGTACTTC CASSLVASQETQYF
TRBJ2-7 TRBV5-1 large TRBD2 TGCGCCAGTACCGGGACTAGCGTCGACGAGCAGTACTTC CASTGTSVDEQYF
TRBJ1-1 TRBV11-3 - - TGTGCCAGCAGGGAGGGAAACACTGAAGCTTTCTTT CASREGNTEAFF
TRBJ2-7 TRBV5-4 - - TGTGCCAGCAGTTGGGACCGAAACTACGAGCAGTACTTC CASSWDRNYEQYF
TRBJ2-1 TRBV6-5 once - TGTGCCAGCAGGGCCGGGCAGAGCTCCTACAATGAGCAGTTCTTC CASRAGQSSYNEQFF
TRBJ1-4 TRBV7-9 - - TGTGCCAGCAGCTTAGGGACCTTGCCTCGGGGGGGCGAAAAACTGTTTTTT CASSLGTLPRGGEKLFF
TRBJ1-5 TRBV4-2 - - TGTGCCAGCAGCCAAGATTCCGGGGAGGCTAGTCAGCCCCAGCATTTT CASSQDSGEASQPQHF
TRBJ2-1 TRBV10-1 - TRBD2 TGCGCCAGCAGTGACTCGGGACTAGCCAATGAGCAGTTCTTC CASSDSGLANEQFF
TRBJ2-5 TRBV11-3 - - TGTGCCAGCAGCTTAGGGACACAGGGTCTTGGAGAGACCCAGTACTTC CASSLGTQGLGETQYF
TRBJ1-2 TRBV29-1 - - TGCAGCGTTGGGGAACCGGGGCCCAACGGGAGAGGCGGCTACACCTTC CSVGEPGPNGRGGYTF
TRBJ1-4 TRBV6-5 - - TGTGCCAGCAGTGAGAAGGTTGAAAAACTGTTTTTT CASSEKVEKLFF
TRBJ2-7 TRBV27 - - TGTGCCAGCGCTCCATGGACCTCCTACGAGCAGTACTTC CASAPWTSYEQYF
TRBJ2-7 TRBV13 - TRBD2 TGTGCCAGCAGCTCACCTCCGGGACTAGCGCTCTCCTACGAGCAGTACTTC CASSSPPGLALSYEQYF
TRBJ2-1 TRBV19 - TRBD1 TGTGCCAGTAGTATTTTGGGGACAGGGGCCTACAATGAGCAGTTCTTC CASSILGTGAYNEQFF
TRBJ1-2 TRBV5-4 - - TGTGCCAGCAGCCGACCGCTCTATGGCTACACCTTC CASSRPLYGYTF
TRBJ1-2 TRBV19 - - TGTGCCAGTAGTATAAGTACCAGGGATCTGAGCGGCTACACCTTC CASSISTRDLSGYTF
TRBJ1-2 TRBV29-1 - TRBD1 TGCAGCGTTGGGCCAACAGGGGTTGTCTATGGCTACACCTTC CSVGPTGVVYGYTF
TRBJ2-6 TRBV29-1 - - TGCAGCGTTGACGAGTGGGAAGCTGGGGCCAACGTCCTGACTTTC CSVDEWEAGANVLTF
TRBJ2-5 TRBV30 - - TGTGCCTGGAGCATTCGAGCCGGAGAGACCCAGTACTTC CAWSIRAGETQYF